These 3 T cell receptor beta chains were sequenced from one sample in a study of T cell responses to AZD1222 COVID-19 vaccine. The table came from immunoSEQ multiplex PCR; TCRdb's copy has only in-frame clones and leaves some out. The data hold some 150,000 clones, with under 95% observed a single time. Material: peripheral blood, obtained 28 days after the second AZD1222 dose. Source of these receptors: an adult who received the AZD1222 COVID-19 vaccine.

The J gene is TRBJ1-6, the V gene TRBV2, with D possibly being TRBD1 (6 bases). CDR3 length: 15 residues. The germline V gene encodes CDR1 SNHLY and CDR2 FYNNEI. Trimming took off 7 bases at V and 10 bases at J, with 20 bases between the two ends. This chain's CDR3 is CASKRGTGIGSPLHF. The DNA for the CDR3 is TGTGCCAGCAAAAGAGGAACAGGGATCGGCTCACCCCTCCACTTT.

V is TRBV7-9 and J is TRBJ1-1; TRBD1 matches at 10 bases. This CDR3 is built from 15 residues. V shed 4 bases and J 4 bases; nucleotides not matched to a gene: 6. From germline, CDR1 is SEHNR and CDR2 FQNEAQ (reference sequence). CDR3 residues: CASSSGQGLATEAFF. CDR3 DNA: TGTGCCAGCAGCTCGGGACAGGGGTTGGCCACTGAAGCTTTCTTT.

The chain joins TRBV14 to TRBJ1-1; maybe TRBD1 (5 bases). Germline-derived CDR1 and CDR2 are SGHDN and FVKESK. V was pared by 0 bases and J by 5 bases, with 7 bases between. This CDR3 is built from 13 residues. The DNA of the CDR3 is TGTGCCAGCAGCCAAGACGGGGGGACTGAAGCTTTCTTT. This gives the protein CASSQDGGTEAFF.